A selection of T cell receptor beta chains follows, all from one sample in a study of beta chain features in type 1 diabetes. Here immunoSEQ multiplex PCR was the method, and the copy in TCRdb shows in-frame clones only, minus some. The table shows roughly 400,000 clones, with around 10% occurring only once. The material sequenced was central memory CD4+ T cells from blood. These receptors were collected from a man aged 30 to 39 with type 1 diabetes. The CDR3 runs from the conserved cysteine through the conserved F or W. Each record gives: clone size, J gene, D gene, V gene, CDR3 length, CDR3 protein, CDR3 DNA. A D gene is named only where the DNA matches it firmly. A clone size is listed for some rows: how often the clone was seen (once, few, many), or a class if it is expanded.

>-|TRBJ2-3|-|TRBV27|17
CASSLNQQGGFSDTQYF
TGTGCCAGCAGTCTCAACCAACAGGGGGGGTTCTCAGATACGCAGTATTTT
>-|TRBJ2-4|-|TRBV2|14
CASSSRTGINIQYF
TGTGCCAGCAGCTCCAGAACCGGAATAAACATTCAGTACTTC
>few|TRBJ1-1|-|TRBV6-1|14
CASTLTGPGTEAFF
TGTGCCAGCACCTTAACGGGACCTGGCACTGAAGCTTTCTTT
>few|TRBJ1-2|-|TRBV6-5|14
CASSSPQLYYGYTF
TGTGCCAGCAGTTCTCCACAGCTGTACTATGGCTACACCTTC
>few|TRBJ2-1|-|TRBV10-3|16
CAIGIGGPSSYNEQFF
TGTGCCATCGGCATTGGGGGGCCTAGCTCCTACAATGAGCAGTTCTTC
>-|TRBJ2-1|-|TRBV7-9|16
CASSLAGRGAMDEQFF
TGTGCCAGCAGCTTAGCGGGCAGGGGGGCAATGGACGAGCAGTTCTTC
>few|TRBJ2-1|TRBD2|TRBV27|19
CATKGSLAGPKSSYNEQFF
TGTGCCACCAAAGGCTCTCTAGCGGGACCTAAGAGCTCCTACAATGAGCAGTTCTTC
>few|TRBJ1-2|-|TRBV6-1|13
CASHMAGIYGYTF
TGTGCCAGTCATATGGCGGGGATCTATGGCTACACCTTC
>few|TRBJ2-4|-|TRBV4-2|21
CASSQGNKAGGIGVAKNIQYF
TGTGCCAGCAGCCAAGGGAATAAGGCGGGCGGGATTGGTGTGGCCAAAAACATTCAGTACTTC
>-|TRBJ1-1|-|TRBV5-1|16
CASSLRSGQLNTEAFF
TGCGCCAGCAGCTTGCGCTCCGGACAGTTGAACACTGAAGCTTTCTTT
>few|TRBJ2-7|-|TRBV11-2|14
CASSLEGGSYEQYF
TGTGCCAGCAGCTTAGAAGGCGGCTCCTACGAGCAGTACTTC
>many|TRBJ2-6|-|TRBV27|15
CASSSWGSGANVLTF
TGTGCCAGCAGTTCCTGGGGATCTGGGGCCAACGTCCTGACTTTC
>-|TRBJ2-3|-|TRBV11-2|13
CASSFGESDTQYF
TGTGCCAGCAGCTTCGGGGAGTCAGATACGCAGTATTTT
>few|TRBJ2-7|-|TRBV28|12
CASRTASYEQYF
TGTGCCAGCAGGACAGCCTCCTACGAGCAGTACTTC
>-|TRBJ2-3|TRBD2|TRBV18|18
CASSPRSIAGESTDTQYF
TGTGCCAGCTCACCCCGGTCTATAGCGGGCGAGAGCACAGATACGCAGTATTTT
>-|TRBJ2-7|-|TRBV6-6|12
CASSYLGNEQYF
TGTGCCAGCAGTTATCTAGGTAACGAGCAGTACTTC
>-|TRBJ2-5|-|TRBV7-7|15
CASSLLAGAQETQYF
TGTGCTAGCAGCCTTCTGGCCGGGGCTCAAGAGACCCAGTACTTC
>few|TRBJ1-2|TRBD1|TRBV6-5|15
CASSYSTGVNYGYTF
TGTGCCAGCAGTTACTCAACAGGGGTTAACTATGGCTACACCTTC
>-|TRBJ1-5|-|TRBV6-5|11
CASSEAGPQHF
TGTGCCAGCAGTGAAGCCGGGCCCCAGCATTTT
>-|TRBJ2-1|-|TRBV30|12
CAWSRDLNEQFF
TGTGCCTGGAGTCGGGACTTAAATGAGCAGTTCTTC
>many|TRBJ1-2|-|TRBV19|13
CASSPNRAGGYTF
TGTGCCAGTAGTCCCAACAGGGCTGGTGGCTACACCTTC
>few|TRBJ2-7|-|TRBV7-2|15
CASSFFLGAGYEQYF
TGTGCCAGCAGCTTCTTTCTGGGGGCCGGCTACGAGCAGTACTTC
>few|TRBJ1-1|-|TRBV7-2|14
CASSLPRMNTEAFF
TGTGCCAGCAGCTTACCCCGGATGAACACTGAAGCTTTCTTT
>-|TRBJ1-3|-|TRBV29-1|12
CSVRDGGNTIYF
TGCAGCGTTCGGGACGGTGGAAACACCATATATTTT
>-|TRBJ2-5|TRBD2|TRBV28|15
CASSFGLAGGQTQYF
TGTGCCAGCAGTTTTGGGCTAGCGGGAGGGCAGACCCAGTACTTC
>-|TRBJ2-3|-|TRBV15|13
CATSRGFEDTQYF
TGTGCCACCAGCAGAGGATTTGAGGATACGCAGTATTTT
>few|TRBJ2-7|-|TRBV28|16
CASSGGGQLSSYEQYF
TGTGCCAGCAGTGGGGGGGGACAGTTAAGCTCCTACGAGCAGTACTTC
>-|TRBJ2-7|TRBD1|TRBV25-1|13
CASSGTGSYEQYF
TGTGCCAGCAGTGGGACAGGGTCCTACGAGCAGTACTTC
>-|TRBJ1-5|-|TRBV30|12
CAWAGENQPQHF
TGTGCCTGGGCGGGGGAGAACCAGCCCCAGCATTTT
>few|TRBJ2-7|TRBD2|TRBV28|14
CASRPGLAGVGQYF
TGTGCCAGCAGACCGGGACTAGCGGGAGTCGGGCAGTACTTC
>-|TRBJ1-4|-|TRBV28|14
CASMAGSTNEKLFF
TGTGCCAGCATGGCGGGCAGCACCAATGAAAAACTGTTTTTT
>-|TRBJ2-1|TRBD2|TRBV11-1|14
CASSATGTRSEQFF
TGTGCCAGCAGCGCAACCGGGACTAGAAGTGAGCAGTTCTTC
>few|TRBJ1-5|TRBD1|TRBV7-9|15
CASSLVGTGNQPQHF
TGTGCCAGCAGCTTAGTCGGGACAGGGAATCAGCCCCAGCATTTT
>few|TRBJ1-1|TRBD1|TRBV28|14
CASITGGGEQGAFF
TGTGCCAGCATAACAGGGGGCGGGGAACAGGGAGCTTTCTTT
>many|TRBJ2-1|TRBD1|TRBV7-2|15
CASSNRDRGQDEQFF
TGTGCCAGCAGCAACCGGGACAGGGGTCAGGATGAGCAGTTCTTC
>-|TRBJ2-6|TRBD1|TRBV7-2|18
CASSLVWTGEAGANVLTF
TGTGCCAGCAGCTTAGTTTGGACAGGGGAGGCCGGGGCCAACGTCCTGACTTTC
>-|TRBJ1-1|-|TRBV18|15
CASSPPGLTNTEAFF
TGTGCCAGCTCACCCCCGGGACTCACGAACACTGAAGCTTTCTTT
>-|TRBJ1-1|TRBD1|TRBV27|14
CASSRGDRNTEAFF
TGTGCCAGCAGCCGGGGGGACAGGAACACTGAAGCTTTCTTT
>-|TRBJ1-4|-|TRBV18|15
CASSPGRPDREKLFF
TGTGCCAGCTCACCCGGGAGGCCCGACCGCGAAAAACTGTTTTTT
>few|TRBJ2-5|-|TRBV11-1|14
CASSFGTGQETQYF
TGTGCCAGCAGCTTTGGGACGGGACAAGAGACCCAGTACTTC
>few|TRBJ2-3|TRBD1|TRBV11-2|16
CASSRSLTGGPDTQYF
TGTGCCAGCAGCCGTAGTCTAACAGGGGGCCCAGATACGCAGTATTTT
>many|TRBJ1-2|-|TRBV5-6|13
CASSLDEGHGYTF
TGTGCCAGCAGCTTGGATGAGGGGCATGGCTACACCTTC
>-|TRBJ2-1|TRBD1|TRBV11-2|14
CASSRRDRPLEQFF
TGTGCCAGCAGCCGCCGGGACAGGCCACTCGAGCAGTTCTTC
>-|TRBJ2-2|TRBD2|TRBV5-1|17
CASSLGLAGSQTGELFF
TGCGCCAGCAGCTTGGGACTAGCGGGATCTCAGACCGGGGAGCTGTTTTTT
>-|TRBJ2-7|-|TRBV7-6|13
CASSPFQTGGQYF
TGTGCCAGCAGCCCTTTCCAGACAGGCGGGCAGTACTTC
>few|TRBJ1-1|-|TRBV4-1|12
CASSPGVTEAFF
TGCGCCAGCAGCCCAGGGGTCACTGAAGCTTTCTTT
>-|TRBJ2-3|TRBD1|TRBV15|15
CATSRDGQATDTQYF
TGTGCCACCAGCAGAGACGGACAGGCCACAGATACGCAGTATTTT
>-|TRBJ2-3|TRBD2|TRBV5-6|19
CASSFYPGLAGEGTDTQYF
TGTGCCAGCAGCTTCTACCCGGGACTAGCGGGAGAAGGTACAGATACGCAGTATTTT